This TCR beta chain comes out of a study of CD8 T cells in Susac syndrome. The wider study: Patients with Susac syndrome were therapy-naive, on corticosteroids, or on intravenous immunoglobulin alone at the time that blood was drawn.

Patients with Susac syndrome met the recently defined diagnostic criteria for definite or probable disease. Germline-derived CDR1 and CDR2 are GTSNPN and SVGIG (reference sequence). After removal of 2 bases from V and 5 bases from J, the junction contained 9 bases not matched to a gene. This CDR3 contains 15 residues. After extraction with the RNeasy kit, about 0.45 to 1 ug of the RNA was reverse transcribed using random hexamers. Each CDR3 protein is one row after TCRdb ran MiXCR on the immunoSEQ multiplex PCR reads. The sample has under 300,000 distinct CDR3 sequences, approximately 95% seen once; the top ten hold approximately 0.1%.

The receptor was derived from a human donor with Susac syndrome. The chain links TRBV30 to TRBJ1-5, with TRBD1 matching over 7 bases. Sequencing was done on a sample of CD4+ T cells from PBMCs. The CDR3 DNA reads as TGTGCCTGGAGTCCTACAGGGGCCCAGGATCAGCCCCAGCATTTT. Translating it yields CAWSPTGAQDQPQHF.